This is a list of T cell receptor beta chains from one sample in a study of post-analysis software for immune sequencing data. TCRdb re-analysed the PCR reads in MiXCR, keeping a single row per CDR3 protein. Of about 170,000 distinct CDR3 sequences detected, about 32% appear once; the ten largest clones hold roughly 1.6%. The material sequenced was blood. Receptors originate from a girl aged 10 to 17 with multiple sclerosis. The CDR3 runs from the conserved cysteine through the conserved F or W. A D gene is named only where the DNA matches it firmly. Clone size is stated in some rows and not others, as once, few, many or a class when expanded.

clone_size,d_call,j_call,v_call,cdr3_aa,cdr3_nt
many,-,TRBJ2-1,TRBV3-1,CASSQGFSGPGGTNEQFF,TGTGCCAGCAGCCAAGGTTTTTCCGGCCCAGGAGGGACCAATGAGCAGTTCTTC
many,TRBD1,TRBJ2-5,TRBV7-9,CASSLKATGMETQYF,TGTGCCAGCAGCTTAAAAGCGACAGGGATGGAGACCCAGTACTTC
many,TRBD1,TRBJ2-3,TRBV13,CASSLDRGRLDTQYF,TGTGCCAGCAGCTTAGACAGGGGCCGTCTAGATACGCAGTATTTT
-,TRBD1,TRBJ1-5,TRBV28,CASSPGQHSNQPQHF,TGTGCCAGCAGTCCGGGACAGCATAGCAATCAGCCCCAGCATTTT
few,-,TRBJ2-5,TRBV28,CASSSVARRAETQYF,TGTGCCAGCAGTTCCGTGGCCAGGCGGGCAGAGACCCAGTACTTC
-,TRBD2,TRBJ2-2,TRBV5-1,CASSVRLADNTGELFF,TGCGCCAGCAGCGTCCGGCTAGCGGATAACACCGGGGAGCTGTTTTTT
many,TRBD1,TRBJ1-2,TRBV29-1,CSDGARGYGYTF,TGCAGCGACGGCGCCAGGGGGTATGGCTACACCTTC
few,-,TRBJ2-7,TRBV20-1,CSARDDGTYEQYF,TGCAGTGCTAGAGACGACGGGACCTACGAGCAGTACTTC
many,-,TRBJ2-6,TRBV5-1,CASSPGSGANVLTF,TGCGCCAGCAGCCCAGGTTCTGGGGCCAACGTCCTGACTTTC
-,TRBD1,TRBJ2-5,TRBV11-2,CASSFLRGTGKLGEQYF,TGTGCCAGCAGCTTTCTAAGGGGGACAGGCAAATTAGGGGAGCAGTACTTC
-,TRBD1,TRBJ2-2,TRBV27,CASKFRDRPTGELFF,TGTGCCAGCAAATTCCGGGACAGACCCACCGGGGAGCTGTTTTTT
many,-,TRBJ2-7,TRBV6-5,CASSYTGRNEQYF,TGTGCCAGCAGTTACACCGGGCGGAACGAGCAGTACTTC
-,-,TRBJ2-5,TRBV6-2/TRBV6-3,CASSYSKGVEETQYF,TGTGCCAGCAGTTACTCGAAAGGGGTGGAAGAGACCCAGTACTTC
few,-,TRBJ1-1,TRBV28,CASTRDKSTPVGPIAEAFF,TGTGCCAGCACCCGGGACAAATCTACTCCCGTTGGGCCGATCGCTGAAGCTTTCTTT
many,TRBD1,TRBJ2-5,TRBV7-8,CASSVGQGPGETQYF,TGTGCCAGCAGCGTTGGACAGGGGCCAGGAGAGACCCAGTACTTC
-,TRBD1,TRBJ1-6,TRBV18,CASSPRQGSDSPLHF,TGTGCCAGCTCACCACGACAGGGTAGCGATTCACCCCTCCACTTT
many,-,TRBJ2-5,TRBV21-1,CASSTPPPGMNAETQYF,TGTGCCAGCAGCACCCCTCCCCCCGGGATGAATGCAGAGACCCAGTACTTC
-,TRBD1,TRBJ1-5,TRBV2,CASSDDREVSQPQHF,TGTGCCAGCAGTGACGACAGGGAAGTTAGTCAGCCCCAGCATTTT
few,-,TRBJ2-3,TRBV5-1,CASSSGGMTDTQYF,TGCGCCAGCAGTTCTGGCGGGATGACAGATACGCAGTATTTT
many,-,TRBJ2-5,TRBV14,CASSTITKRETQYF,TGTGCCAGCAGCACTATCACAAAGAGAGAGACCCAGTACTTC
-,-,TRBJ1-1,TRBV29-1,CSPQRGGDEAFF,TGCAGCCCTCAACGCGGAGGGGATGAAGCTTTCTTT
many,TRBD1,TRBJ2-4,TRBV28,CASSRQGRNIQYF,TGTGCCAGCAGTCGACAGGGACGGAACATTCAGTACTTC
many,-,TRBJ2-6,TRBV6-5,CASSTYLSGANVLTF,TGTGCCAGCAGTACTTACCTCTCTGGGGCCAACGTCCTGACTTTC
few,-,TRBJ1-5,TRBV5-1,CASSLEGDNYQPQHF,TGCGCCAGCAGCTTGGAAGGGGACAATTATCAGCCCCAGCATTTT
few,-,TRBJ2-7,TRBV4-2,CASSQESIASYNEQYF,TGTGCCAGCAGCCAAGAAAGTATAGCGTCCTACAATGAGCAGTACTTC
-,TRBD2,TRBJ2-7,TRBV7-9,CASSSLRGGLPLRAYEQYF,TGTGCCAGCAGCTCCCTGCGGGGGGGCTTGCCCTTAAGGGCCTACGAGCAGTACTTC
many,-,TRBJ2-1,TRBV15,CATSRAGYNEQFF,TGTGCCACCAGCAGAGCCGGATACAATGAGCAGTTCTTC
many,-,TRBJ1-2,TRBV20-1,CSASKRTNYGYTF,TGCAGTGCTAGCAAGCGAACTAACTATGGCTACACCTTC
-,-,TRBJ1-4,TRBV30,CARTENEKRFF,TGTGCCCGGACGGAAAATGAAAAACGGTTTTTT
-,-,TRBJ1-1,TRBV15,CATGTVNTEAFF,TGTGCCACCGGAACCGTGAACACTGAAGCTTTCTTT
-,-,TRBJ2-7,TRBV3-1,CASSQPGSSYEQYF,TGTGCCAGCAGCCAACCCGGGAGCTCCTACGAGCAGTACTTC
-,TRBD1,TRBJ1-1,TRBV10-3,CAIMEGQGNTEAFF,TGTGCCATCATGGAGGGACAGGGGAACACTGAAGCTTTCTTT
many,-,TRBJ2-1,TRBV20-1,CSAPWGGGGYNEQFF,TGCAGTGCTCCTTGGGGGGGAGGGGGCTACAATGAGCAGTTCTTC
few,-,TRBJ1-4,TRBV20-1,CSTRVGDGKLFF,TGCAGTACTAGAGTGGGGGATGGAAAACTGTTTTTT
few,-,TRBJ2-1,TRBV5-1,CASSSLGREFF,TGCGCCAGCAGCAGTTTGGGCAGGGAGTTCTTC
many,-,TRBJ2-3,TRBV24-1,CATSDPAQRPGDTQYF,TGTGCCACCAGTGACCCTGCCCAGCGACCAGGGGATACGCAGTATTTT
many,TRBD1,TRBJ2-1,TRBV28,CASRTGSIHEQFF,TGTGCCAGCAGGACAGGGTCTATCCATGAGCAGTTCTTC
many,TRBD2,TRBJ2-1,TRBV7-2,CASSSGTMLYNEQFF,TGTGCCAGCAGCTCCGGGACTATGCTTTACAATGAGCAGTTCTTC
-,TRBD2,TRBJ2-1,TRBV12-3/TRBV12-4,CASSLGRLTLAGGGSYNEQFF,TGTGCCAGCAGTTTGGGTAGGTTAACACTAGCGGGAGGGGGGTCCTACAATGAGCAGTTCTTC
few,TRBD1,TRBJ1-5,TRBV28,CASSLTGASNQPQHF,TGTGCCAGCAGTTTAACAGGGGCCAGCAATCAGCCCCAGCATTTT
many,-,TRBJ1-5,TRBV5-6,CASSFSGTNQPQHF,TGTGCCAGCAGCTTTTCCGGGACCAATCAGCCCCAGCATTTT
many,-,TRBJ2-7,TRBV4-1,CASSLQRGSRAPYEQYF,TGCGCCAGCAGCCTTCAAAGGGGGAGCCGAGCCCCCTACGAGCAGTACTTC
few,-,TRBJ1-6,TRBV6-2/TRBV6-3,CASSPTGTANSPLHF,TGTGCCAGCAGTCCCACCGGGACCGCGAATTCACCCCTCCACTTT
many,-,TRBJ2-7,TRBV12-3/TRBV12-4,CASSLSGPTYEQYF,TGTGCCAGCAGTTTATCGGGGCCCACCTACGAGCAGTACTTC
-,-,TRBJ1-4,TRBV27,CASSLQTGFKEKRFF,TGTGCCAGCAGTCTACAGACAGGATTCAAGGAAAAACGGTTTTTT
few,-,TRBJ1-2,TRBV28,CASSLGRGGYTF,TGTGCCAGCAGTTTAGGACGGGGCGGCTACACCTTC
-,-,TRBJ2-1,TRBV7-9,CASSLNSNNEQFF,TGTGCCAGCAGCTTAAACTCAAACAATGAGCAGTTCTTC
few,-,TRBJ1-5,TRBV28,CASHNGGVGAQHF,TGTGCCAGCCATAACGGGGGCGTGGGGGCCCAGCATTTT